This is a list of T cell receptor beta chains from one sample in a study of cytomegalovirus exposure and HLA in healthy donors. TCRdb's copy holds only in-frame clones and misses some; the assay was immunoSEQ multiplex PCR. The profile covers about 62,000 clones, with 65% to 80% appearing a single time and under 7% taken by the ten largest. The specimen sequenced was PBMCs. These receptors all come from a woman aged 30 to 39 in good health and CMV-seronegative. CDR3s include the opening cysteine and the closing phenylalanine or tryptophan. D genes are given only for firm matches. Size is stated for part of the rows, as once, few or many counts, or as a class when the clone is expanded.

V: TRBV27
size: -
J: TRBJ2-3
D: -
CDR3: CASIADRTDTQYF
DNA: TGTGCCAGTATAGCGGATCGCACAGATACGCAGTATTTT

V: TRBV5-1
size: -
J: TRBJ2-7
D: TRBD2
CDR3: CASSLERLAGAYEQYF
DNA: TGCGCCAGCAGCTTGGAAAGACTAGCGGGAGCCTACGAGCAGTACTTC

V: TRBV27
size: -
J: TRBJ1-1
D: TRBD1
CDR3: CASSWAGGTEAFF
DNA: TGTGCCAGCAGTTGGGCAGGGGGGACTGAAGCTTTCTTT

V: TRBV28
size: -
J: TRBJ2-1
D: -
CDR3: CASRRGSYNEQFF
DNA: TGTGCCAGCAGGCGGGGCTCCTACAATGAGCAGTTCTTC

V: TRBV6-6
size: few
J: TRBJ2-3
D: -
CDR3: CASSQLDTQYF
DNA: TGTGCCAGCAGCCAACTAGATACGCAGTATTTT

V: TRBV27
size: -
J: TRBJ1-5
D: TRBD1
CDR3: CASSWDRGSQPQHF
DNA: TGTGCCAGCAGCTGGGACAGGGGCTCTCAGCCCCAGCATTTT

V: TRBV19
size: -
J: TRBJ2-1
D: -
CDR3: CASSIVRGGASYNEQFF
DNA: TGTGCCAGTAGTATAGTTCGTGGTGGGGCATCCTACAATGAGCAGTTCTTC

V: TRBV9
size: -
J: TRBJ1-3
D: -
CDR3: CASSRSGNTIYF
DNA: TGTGCCAGCAGCCGCTCTGGAAACACCATATATTTT

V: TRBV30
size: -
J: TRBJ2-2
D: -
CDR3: CAWAWGGPGELFF
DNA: TGTGCCTGGGCTTGGGGGGGCCCCGGGGAGCTGTTTTTT

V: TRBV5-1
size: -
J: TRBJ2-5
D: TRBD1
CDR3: CASRFTGGAETQYF
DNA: TGCGCCAGCAGATTTACAGGGGGCGCAGAGACCCAGTACTTC

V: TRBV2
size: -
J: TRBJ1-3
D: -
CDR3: CASSAKDILSGNTIYF
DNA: TGTGCCAGCAGTGCAAAGGACATATTGTCTGGAAACACCATATATTTT

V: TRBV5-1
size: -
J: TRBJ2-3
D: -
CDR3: CASSSSTASTDTQYF
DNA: TGCGCCAGCAGCTCCTCGACAGCCAGCACAGATACGCAGTATTTT

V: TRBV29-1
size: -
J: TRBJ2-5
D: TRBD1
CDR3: CSVGVGTGVETQYF
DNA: TGCAGCGTTGGGGTCGGGACAGGGGTAGAGACCCAGTACTTC

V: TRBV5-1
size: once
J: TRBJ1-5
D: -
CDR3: CASSFSGFDQPQHF
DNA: TGCGCCAGCAGCTTCTCGGGGTTTGATCAGCCCCAGCATTTT

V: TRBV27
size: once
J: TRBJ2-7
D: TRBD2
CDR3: CASRPGRVPSYEQYF
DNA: TGTGCCAGCAGACCTGGGAGGGTCCCATCCTACGAGCAGTACTTC

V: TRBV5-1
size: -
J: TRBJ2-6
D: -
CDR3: CASSLAAGTGANVLTF
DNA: TGCGCCAGCAGCTTGGCCGCAGGGACAGGGGCCAACGTCCTGACTTTC

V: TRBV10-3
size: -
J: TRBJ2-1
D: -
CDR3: CAISESTNNNEQFF
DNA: TGTGCCATCAGTGAGTCTACTAACAACAATGAGCAGTTCTTC

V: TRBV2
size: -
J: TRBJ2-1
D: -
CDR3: CASSDPGNEQFF
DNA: TGTGCCAGCAGTGACCCCGGCAATGAGCAGTTCTTC

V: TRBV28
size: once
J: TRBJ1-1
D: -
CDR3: CASSLPDSTVTEAFF
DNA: TGTGCCAGCAGCTTACCCGACAGCACGGTCACTGAAGCTTTCTTT

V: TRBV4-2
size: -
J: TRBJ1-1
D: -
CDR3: CASSQGLQGRDTEAFF
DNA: TGTGCCAGCAGCCAAGGTCTTCAGGGGCGAGATACTGAAGCTTTCTTT

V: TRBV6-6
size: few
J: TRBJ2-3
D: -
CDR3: CASNLGTSTDTQYF
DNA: TGTGCCAGCAATCTAGGAACTAGCACAGATACGCAGTATTTT

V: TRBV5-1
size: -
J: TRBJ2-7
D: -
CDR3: CASSFLGEEQYF
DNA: TGCGCCAGCAGCTTCCTCGGGGAGGAGCAGTACTTC

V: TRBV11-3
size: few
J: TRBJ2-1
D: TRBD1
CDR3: CASSSRGLGSDEQFF
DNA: TGTGCCAGCAGCTCCAGGGGGCTGGGATCTGATGAGCAGTTCTTC

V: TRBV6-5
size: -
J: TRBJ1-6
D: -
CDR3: CASRQGKSGHSPLHF
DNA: TGTGCCAGCAGACAGGGAAAGTCGGGGCATTCACCCCTCCACTTT

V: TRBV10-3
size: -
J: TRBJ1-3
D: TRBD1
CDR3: CAISETGTVTGNTIYF
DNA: TGTGCCATCAGTGAGACCGGGACAGTAACTGGAAACACCATATATTTT

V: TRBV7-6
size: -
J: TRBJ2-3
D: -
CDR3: CASSLSGTDTQYF
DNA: TGTGCCAGCAGCTTATCCGGCACAGATACGCAGTATTTT

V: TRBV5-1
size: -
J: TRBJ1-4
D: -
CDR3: CASSSTASTNEKLFF
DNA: TGCGCCAGCAGCTCGACAGCTTCAACTAATGAAAAACTGTTTTTT

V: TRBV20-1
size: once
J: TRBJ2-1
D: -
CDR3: CSARVASEQFF
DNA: TGCAGTGCTAGAGTGGCATCTGAGCAGTTCTTC

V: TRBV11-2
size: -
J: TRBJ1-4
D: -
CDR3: CASSPRVWGVGEKLFF
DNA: TGTGCCAGCAGCCCCAGAGTCTGGGGAGTAGGAGAAAAACTGTTTTTT

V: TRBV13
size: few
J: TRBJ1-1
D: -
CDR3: CASSPRLLNTEAFF
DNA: TGTGCCAGCAGCCCACGACTGCTTAACACTGAAGCTTTCTTT

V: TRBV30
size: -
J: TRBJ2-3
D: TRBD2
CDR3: CAWSVLASGVTDTQYF
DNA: TGTGCCTGGAGTGTACTGGCTAGCGGGGTCACAGATACGCAGTATTTT

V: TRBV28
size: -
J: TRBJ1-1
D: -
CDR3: CASSLGARGRAFF
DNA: TGTGCCAGCAGTTTAGGAGCGCGGGGGAGGGCTTTCTTT

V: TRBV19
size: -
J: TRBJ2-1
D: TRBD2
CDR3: CASSIASSGRAWEQFF
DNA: TGTGCCAGTAGTATAGCTTCTAGCGGGAGGGCCTGGGAGCAGTTCTTC

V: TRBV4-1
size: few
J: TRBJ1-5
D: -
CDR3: CASSQEWGDWQPQHF
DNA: TGCGCCAGCAGCCAAGAGTGGGGGGACTGGCAGCCCCAGCATTTT

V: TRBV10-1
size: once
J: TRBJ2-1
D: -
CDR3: CASSVGGGAGNEQFF
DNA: TGCGCCAGCAGTGTAGGAGGGGGCGCCGGCAATGAGCAGTTCTTC

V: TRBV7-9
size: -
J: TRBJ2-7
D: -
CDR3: CSSSYGTSYEQYF
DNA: TGTTCCAGCAGCTACGGGACATCCTACGAGCAGTACTTC

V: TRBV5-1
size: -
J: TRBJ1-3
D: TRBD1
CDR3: CASSMTGNGNTIYF
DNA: TGCGCCAGCAGCATGACAGGGAATGGAAACACCATATATTTT

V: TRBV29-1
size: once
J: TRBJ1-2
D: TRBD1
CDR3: CSVEGLTGPTGYGYTF
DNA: TGCAGCGTGGAAGGCCTGACAGGGCCCACTGGGTATGGCTACACCTTC

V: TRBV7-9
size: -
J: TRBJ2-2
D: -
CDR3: CEQGSNTGELFF
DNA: TGTGAGCAGGGGTCGAACACCGGGGAGCTGTTTTTT

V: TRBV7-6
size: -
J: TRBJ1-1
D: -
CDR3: CASSLNTAYTEAFF
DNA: TGTGCCAGCAGCTTAAATACAGCCTACACTGAAGCTTTCTTT

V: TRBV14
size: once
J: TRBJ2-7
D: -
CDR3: CASSRSTPRGEQYF
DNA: TGTGCCAGCAGCCGAAGCACTCCTCGCGGCGAGCAGTACTTC

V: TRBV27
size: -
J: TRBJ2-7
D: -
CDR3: CASSYGPRGSEQYF
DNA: TGTGCCAGCAGTTACGGGCCCAGGGGCTCCGAGCAGTACTTC

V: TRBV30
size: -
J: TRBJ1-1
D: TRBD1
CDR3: CAWSKAGGKAFF
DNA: TGTGCCTGGAGTAAGGCAGGGGGGAAAGCTTTCTTT

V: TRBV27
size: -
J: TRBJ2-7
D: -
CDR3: CASSSEGWYEQYF
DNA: TGTGCCAGCAGTTCCGAGGGCTGGTACGAGCAGTACTTC

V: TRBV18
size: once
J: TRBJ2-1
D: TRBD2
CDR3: CASSAGERYNEQFF
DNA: TGTGCCAGCTCAGCGGGGGAGAGGTACAATGAGCAGTTCTTC

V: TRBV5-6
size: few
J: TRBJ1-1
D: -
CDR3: CASSLMFSVATEAFF
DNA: TGTGCCAGCAGCTTGATGTTTTCGGTTGCCACTGAAGCTTTCTTT

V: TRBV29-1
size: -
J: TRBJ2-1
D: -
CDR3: CSVWEGGEPYNEQFF
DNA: TGCAGCGTGTGGGAGGGGGGGGAGCCTTACAATGAGCAGTTCTTC

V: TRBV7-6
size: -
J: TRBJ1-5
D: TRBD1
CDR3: CASSLGQGAGQPQHF
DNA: TGTGCCAGCAGCTTAGGACAGGGGGCGGGTCAGCCCCAGCATTTT

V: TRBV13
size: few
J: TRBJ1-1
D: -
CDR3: CASNLQGSTEAFF
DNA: TGTGCCAGCAACCTCCAGGGATCCACTGAAGCTTTCTTT

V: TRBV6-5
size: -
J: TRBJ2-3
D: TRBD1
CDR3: CASSYRDRGGDTQYF
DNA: TGTGCCAGCAGTTACCGTGACAGGGGTGGAGATACGCAGTATTTT

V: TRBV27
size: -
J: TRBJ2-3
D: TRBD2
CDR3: CASSSPASGTDTQYF
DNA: TGTGCCAGCAGTTCCCCTGCTAGCGGGACAGATACGCAGTATTTT